This T cell receptor beta chain was profiled in a study of blood T cell repertoires in COVID-19. Authors' analysis steps: From reference gene primer amplification, estimates of nucleated cell counts were derived. This table comes from immunoSEQ multiplex PCR, and its TCRdb copy is limited to in-frame clones, with some not included. D and trimming were read from the DNA, whereas the V and J calls and clone size are those reported in that table. The sample carries 240,000 or so clones, about 90% recorded once. From germline, CDR1 is LGHDT and CDR2 YNNKEL (reference sequence). CDR3 length: 16 amino acids. The V and J ends lost 2 bases and 6 bases, in that order; junction bases with no gene match: 10.

Sequencing was done on a sample of peripheral blood. The receptor comes from a woman in her thirties who had recovered from COVID-19. The V call is TRBV3-1 (or the pseudogene TRBV3-2), the J call TRBJ2-7; 10 nucleotides match TRBD1. CDR3 in DNA: TGTGCCAGCAGCCAAAGCCGTGGGACAGGGGAGGGCGAGCAGTACTTC. It specifies CASSQSRGTGEGEQYF.